This T cell receptor beta chain stems from a study of human thymus T cells. Study findings and constraints: Across thymic and blood repertoires, the usage of V and J genes appeared to be biased.

The sample donors, healthy Finnish infants, were having corrective surgery for congenital heart defects. Four of the eight donors gave roughly 0.5-1 mL blood during surgery. Genomic DNA was extracted from every available blood leukocyte. A word on this clone: The target antigen is unknown.

The CDR3 runs to 16 residues. J lost 0 bases, V lost 4 bases, and 7 bases had no gene match. The data were produced by immunoSEQ multiplex PCR, yet TCRdb's version contains in-frame clones alone and is incomplete. The sample contains about 50,000 clones, 85% to 95% of which appear only once. V usage is TRBV5-3 and J usage is TRBJ2-3; 8 bases are shared with TRBD1. TRBV5-3 falls under the ORF class, with uncertain function. What was sequenced was blood. The receptor's source is a girl under two years old with a congenital heart defect but otherwise immunologically healthy. The CDR3 loop reads CARSRKTGVSTDTQYF. The CDR3 DNA reads as TGTGCCAGAAGCCGAAAGACAGGGGTAAGCACAGATACGCAGTATTTT.